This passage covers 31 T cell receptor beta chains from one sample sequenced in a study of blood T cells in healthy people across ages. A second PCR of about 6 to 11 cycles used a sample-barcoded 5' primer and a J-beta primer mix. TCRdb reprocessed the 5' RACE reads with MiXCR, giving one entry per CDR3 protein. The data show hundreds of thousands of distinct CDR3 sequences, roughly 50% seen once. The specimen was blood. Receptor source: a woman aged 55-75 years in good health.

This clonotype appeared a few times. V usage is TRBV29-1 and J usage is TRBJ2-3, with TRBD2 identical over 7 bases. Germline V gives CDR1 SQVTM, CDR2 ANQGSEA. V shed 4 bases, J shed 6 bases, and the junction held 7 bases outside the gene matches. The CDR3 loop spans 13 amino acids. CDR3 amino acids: CSVVGLVSDTQYF. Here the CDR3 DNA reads TGCAGCGTTGTAGGACTAGTATCTGATACGCAGTATTTT.

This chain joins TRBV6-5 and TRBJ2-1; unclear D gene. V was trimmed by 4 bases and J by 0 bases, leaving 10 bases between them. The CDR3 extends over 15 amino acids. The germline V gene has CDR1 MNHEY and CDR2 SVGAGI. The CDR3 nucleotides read TGTGCCAGCAGTTCTTCCTTGAGCTCCTACAATGAGCAGTTCTTC. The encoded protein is CASSSSLSSYNEQFF.

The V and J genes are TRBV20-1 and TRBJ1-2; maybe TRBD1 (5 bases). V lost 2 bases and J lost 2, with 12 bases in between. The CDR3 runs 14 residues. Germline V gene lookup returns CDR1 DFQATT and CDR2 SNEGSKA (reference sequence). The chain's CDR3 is CSARSRGSNYGYTF. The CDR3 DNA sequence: TGCAGTGCTAGATCCCGGGGCAGCAACTATGGCTACACCTTC.

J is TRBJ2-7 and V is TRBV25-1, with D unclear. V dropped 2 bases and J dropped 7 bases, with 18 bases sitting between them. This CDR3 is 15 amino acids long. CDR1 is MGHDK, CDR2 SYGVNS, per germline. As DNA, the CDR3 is TGTGCCAGCAGTGAACGAGCGTCTGGAATCGATGAGCAGTACTTC. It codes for CASSERASGIDEQYF.

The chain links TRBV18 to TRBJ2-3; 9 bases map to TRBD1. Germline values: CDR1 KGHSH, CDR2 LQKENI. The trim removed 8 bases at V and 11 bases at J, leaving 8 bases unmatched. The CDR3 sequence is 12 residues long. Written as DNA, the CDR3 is TGTGCCAGCGCAACAGGGGGCGGTGGGCAGTATTTT. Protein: CASATGGGGQYF. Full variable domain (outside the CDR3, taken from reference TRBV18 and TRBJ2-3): NAGVMQNPRHLVRRRGQEARLRCSPMKGHSHVYWYRQLPEEGLKFMVYLQKENIIDESGMPKERFSAEFPKEGPSILRIQQVVRGDSAAYFCASATGGGGQYFGPGTRLTVL.

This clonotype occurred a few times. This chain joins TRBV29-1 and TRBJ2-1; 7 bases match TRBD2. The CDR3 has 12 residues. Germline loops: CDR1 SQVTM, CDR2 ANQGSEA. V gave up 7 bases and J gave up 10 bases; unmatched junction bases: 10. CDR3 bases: TGCAGCGAGGGACGGGACTACGGGGAGCAGTTCTTC. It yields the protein CSEGRDYGEQFF.

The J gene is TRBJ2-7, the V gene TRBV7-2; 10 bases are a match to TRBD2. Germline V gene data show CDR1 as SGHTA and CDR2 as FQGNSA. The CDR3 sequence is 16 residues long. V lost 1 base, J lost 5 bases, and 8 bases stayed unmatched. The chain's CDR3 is CASSLGGLAGVNEQYF. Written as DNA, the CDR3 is TGTGCCAGCAGCTTAGGTGGGCTAGCGGGAGTCAACGAGCAGTACTTC.

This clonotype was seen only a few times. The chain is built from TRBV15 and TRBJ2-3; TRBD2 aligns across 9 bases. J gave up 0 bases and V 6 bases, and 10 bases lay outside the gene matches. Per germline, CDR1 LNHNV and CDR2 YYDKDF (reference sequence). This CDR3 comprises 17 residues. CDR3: CATRNSRLAESTDTQYF. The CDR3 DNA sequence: TGTGCCACCAGGAACTCTCGACTAGCGGAAAGCACAGATACGCAGTATTTT.

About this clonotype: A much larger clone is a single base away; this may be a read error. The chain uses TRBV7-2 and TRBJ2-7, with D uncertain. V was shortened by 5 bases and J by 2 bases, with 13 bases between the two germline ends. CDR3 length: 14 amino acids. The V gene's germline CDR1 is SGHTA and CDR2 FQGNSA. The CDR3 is CASSEMTAAYEQYF. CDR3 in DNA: TGTGCCAGCAGCGAGATGACCGCAGCCTACGAGCAGTACTTC.

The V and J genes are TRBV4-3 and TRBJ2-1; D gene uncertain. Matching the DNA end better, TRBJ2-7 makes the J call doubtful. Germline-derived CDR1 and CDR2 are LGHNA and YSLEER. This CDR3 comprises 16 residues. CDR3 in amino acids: CASSSPVGKTYNEQYF. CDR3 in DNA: TGCGCCAGCAGCTCCCCAGTTGGGAAAACCTACAATGAGCAGTACTTC.

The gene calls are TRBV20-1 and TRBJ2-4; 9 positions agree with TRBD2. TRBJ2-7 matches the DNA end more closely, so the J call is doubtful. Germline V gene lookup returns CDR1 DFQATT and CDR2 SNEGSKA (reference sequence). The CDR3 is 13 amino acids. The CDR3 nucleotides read TGCAGTGCCGATAGCGGGAGCAGGTACGAGCAGTACTTC. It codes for CSADSGSRYEQYF.

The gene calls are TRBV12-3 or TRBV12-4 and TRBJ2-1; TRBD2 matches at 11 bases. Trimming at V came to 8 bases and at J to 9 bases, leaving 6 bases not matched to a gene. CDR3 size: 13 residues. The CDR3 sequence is CASSSGGYVEQFF. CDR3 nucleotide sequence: TGTGCCAGCTCTAGCGGGGGGTACGTTGAGCAGTTCTTC.

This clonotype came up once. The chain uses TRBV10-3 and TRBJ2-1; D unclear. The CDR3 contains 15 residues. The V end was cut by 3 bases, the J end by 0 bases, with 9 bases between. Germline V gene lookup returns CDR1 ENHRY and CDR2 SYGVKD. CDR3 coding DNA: TGTGCCATCAGTGACGGACGGAGCTCCTACAATGAGCAGTTCTTC. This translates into CAISDGRSSYNEQFF.

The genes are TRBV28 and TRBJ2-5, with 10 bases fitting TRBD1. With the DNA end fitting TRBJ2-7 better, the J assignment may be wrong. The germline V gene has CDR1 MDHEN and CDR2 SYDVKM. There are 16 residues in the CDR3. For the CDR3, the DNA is TGTGCCAGCAGTTTGTTTGGGACAGGGGACGGGGGCGAGCAGTACTTC. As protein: CASSLFGTGDGGEQYF.

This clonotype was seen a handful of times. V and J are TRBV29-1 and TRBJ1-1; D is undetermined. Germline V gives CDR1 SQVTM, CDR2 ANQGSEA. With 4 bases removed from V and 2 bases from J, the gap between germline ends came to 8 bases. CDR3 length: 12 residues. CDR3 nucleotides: TGCAGCGTTGCCCAGAGAAACACTGAAGCTTTCTTT. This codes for CSVAQRNTEAFF. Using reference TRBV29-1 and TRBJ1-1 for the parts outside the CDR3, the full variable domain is SAVISQKPSRDICQRGTSLTIQCQVDSQVTMMFWYRQQPGQSLTLIATANQGSEATYESGFVIDKFPISRPNLTFSTLTVSNMSPEDSSIYLCSVAQRNTEAFFGQGTRLTVV.

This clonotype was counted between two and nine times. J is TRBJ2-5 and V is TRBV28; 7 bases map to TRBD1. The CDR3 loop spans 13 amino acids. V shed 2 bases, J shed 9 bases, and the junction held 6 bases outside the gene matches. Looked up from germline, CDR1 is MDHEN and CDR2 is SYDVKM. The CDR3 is CASSLPGGWAQYF. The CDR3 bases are TGTGCCAGCAGTTTACCAGGGGGTTGGGCCCAGTACTTC.

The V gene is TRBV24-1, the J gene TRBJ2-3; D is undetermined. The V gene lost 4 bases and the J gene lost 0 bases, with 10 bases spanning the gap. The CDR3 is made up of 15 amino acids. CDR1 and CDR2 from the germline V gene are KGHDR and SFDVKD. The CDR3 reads CATSDSEVSTDTQYF. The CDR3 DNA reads TGTGCCACCAGTGACTCTGAGGTTAGCACAGATACGCAGTATTTT.

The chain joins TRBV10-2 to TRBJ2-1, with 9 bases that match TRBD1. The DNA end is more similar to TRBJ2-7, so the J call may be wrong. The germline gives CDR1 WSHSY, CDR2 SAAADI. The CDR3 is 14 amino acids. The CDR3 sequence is CASSAPDRGGEQYF. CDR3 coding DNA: TGCGCCAGCAGTGCCCCGGACAGGGGAGGTGAGCAGTACTTC.

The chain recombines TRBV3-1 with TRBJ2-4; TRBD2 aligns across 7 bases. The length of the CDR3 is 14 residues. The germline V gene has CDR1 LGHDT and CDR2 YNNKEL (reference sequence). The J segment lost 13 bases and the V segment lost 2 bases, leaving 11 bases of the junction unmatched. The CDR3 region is CASSQRGGNGEQYF. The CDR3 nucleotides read TGTGCCAGCAGCCAAAGGGGAGGGAATGGGGAGCAGTACTTC.

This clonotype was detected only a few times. The CDR3 bases are TGTGCCAGCAGTGCCTGGACAGGGTACACATACGAGCAGTACTTC. It encodes CASSAWTGYTYEQYF. This sequence joins TRBV2 and TRBJ2-7; 8 nucleotides line up with TRBD1. V shed 4 bases and J 4 bases; nucleotides not matched to a gene: 9. CDR1 is SNHLY and CDR2 is FYNNEI in the germline V gene. The length of the CDR3 is 15 residues.

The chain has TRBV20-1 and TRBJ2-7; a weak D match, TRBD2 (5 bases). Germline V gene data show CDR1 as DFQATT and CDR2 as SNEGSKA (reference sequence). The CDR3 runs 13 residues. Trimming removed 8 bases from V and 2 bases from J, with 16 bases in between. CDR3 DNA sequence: TGCAGTACTCCGACCGACGGGGCCTACGAGCAGTACTTC. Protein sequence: CSTPTDGAYEQYF.

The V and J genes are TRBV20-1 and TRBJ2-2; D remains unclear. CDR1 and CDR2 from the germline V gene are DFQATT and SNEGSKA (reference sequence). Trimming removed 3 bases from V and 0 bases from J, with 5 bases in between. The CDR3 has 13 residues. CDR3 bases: TGCAGTGCTAGGCTGTCGAACACCGGGGAGCTGTTTTTT. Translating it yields CSARLSNTGELFF.

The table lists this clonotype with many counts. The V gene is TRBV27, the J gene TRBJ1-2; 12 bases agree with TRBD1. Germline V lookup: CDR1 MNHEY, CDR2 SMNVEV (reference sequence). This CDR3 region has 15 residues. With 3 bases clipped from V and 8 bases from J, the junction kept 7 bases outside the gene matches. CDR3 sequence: CASSFSGTGGVGYTF. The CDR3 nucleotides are TGTGCCAGCAGTTTTTCCGGGACAGGGGGCGTCGGCTACACCTTC.

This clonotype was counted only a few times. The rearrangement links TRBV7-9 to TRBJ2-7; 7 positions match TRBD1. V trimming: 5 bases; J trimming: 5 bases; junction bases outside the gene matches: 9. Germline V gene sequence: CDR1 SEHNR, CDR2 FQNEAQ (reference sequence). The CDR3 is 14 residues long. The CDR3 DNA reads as TGTGCCAGCAGCCAACAGGGGTTGGGAGACGAGCAGTACTTC. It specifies CASSQQGLGDEQYF.

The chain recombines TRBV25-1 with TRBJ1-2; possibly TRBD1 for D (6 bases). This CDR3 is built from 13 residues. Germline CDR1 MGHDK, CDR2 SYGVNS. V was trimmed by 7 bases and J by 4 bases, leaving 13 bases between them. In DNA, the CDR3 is TGTGCCAGCATGAAGACAGGCCTCTATGGCTACACCTTC. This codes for CASMKTGLYGYTF.

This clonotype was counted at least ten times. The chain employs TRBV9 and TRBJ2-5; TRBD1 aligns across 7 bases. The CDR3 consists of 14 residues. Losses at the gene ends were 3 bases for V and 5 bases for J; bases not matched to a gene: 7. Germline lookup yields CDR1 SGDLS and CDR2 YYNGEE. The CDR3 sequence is CASSESGQFETQYF. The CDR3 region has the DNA TGTGCCAGCAGCGAATCGGGACAGTTCGAGACCCAGTACTTC.

The CDR3 bases are TGTGCCAGCACCAGGACAGGGAAGTTCTACGAGCAGTACTTC. This codes for CASTRTGKFYEQYF. J is TRBJ2-7 and V is TRBV2, with TRBD1 matching over 8 bases. Germline CDR1 reads SNHLY; CDR2 reads FYNNEI. This CDR3 comprises 14 residues. Trimming removed 7 bases from V and 3 bases from J; junction bases left unmatched: 8.

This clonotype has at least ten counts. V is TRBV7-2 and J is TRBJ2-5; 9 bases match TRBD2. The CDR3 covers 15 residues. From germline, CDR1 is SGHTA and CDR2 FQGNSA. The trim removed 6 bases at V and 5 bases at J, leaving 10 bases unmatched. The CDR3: CASSYSGSGWETQYF. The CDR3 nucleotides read TGTGCCAGCAGTTATAGCGGGAGCGGTTGGGAGACCCAGTACTTC.

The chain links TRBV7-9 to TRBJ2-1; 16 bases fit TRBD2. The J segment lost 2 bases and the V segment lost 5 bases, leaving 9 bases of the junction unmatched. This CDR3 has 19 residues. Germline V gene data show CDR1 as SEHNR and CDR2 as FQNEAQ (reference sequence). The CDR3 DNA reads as TGTGCCAGCAGCCACCCGGGACTAGCGGGAGGGCGGACCTACAATGAGCAGTTCTTC. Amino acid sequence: CASSHPGLAGGRTYNEQFF.

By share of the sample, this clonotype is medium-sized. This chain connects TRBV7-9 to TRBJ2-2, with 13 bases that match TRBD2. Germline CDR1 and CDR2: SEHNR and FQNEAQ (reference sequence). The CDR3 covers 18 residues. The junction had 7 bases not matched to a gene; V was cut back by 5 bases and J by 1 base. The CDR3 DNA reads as TGTGCCAGCAGCGCGACCGGGACTAGCGGGAAGAACACCGGGGAGCTGTTTTTT. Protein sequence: CASSATGTSGKNTGELFF.

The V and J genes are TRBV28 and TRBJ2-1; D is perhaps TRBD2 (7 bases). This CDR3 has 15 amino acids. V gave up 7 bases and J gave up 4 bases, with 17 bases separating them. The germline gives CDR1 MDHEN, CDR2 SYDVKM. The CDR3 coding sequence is TGTGCCAGCATGGGTCGGGGGCGGGGGTACAATGAGCAGTTCTTC. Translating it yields CASMGRGRGYNEQFF.